This entry is about one TCR beta chain. The antigen remains undetermined. A much larger clone lies one base from this, so it may be a read error. Quantitative 5'-RACE with molecular barcodes produced the TCR beta libraries. In TCRdb, the 5' RACE reads were re-called with MiXCR into one record per CDR3 protein. The sample includes around 210,000 distinct CDR3 sequences, 7% to 10% of them seen just once. This entry is derived from a study of CD8 T cells in ankylosing spondylitis. Points from the study as a whole: Within ankylosing spondylitis blood, a TCR beta motif made up of eight or nine highly homologous variants appeared to be characteristic.

There are 11 residues in the CDR3. Germline V lookup: CDR1 SQVTM, CDR2 ANQGSEA. V gene TRBV29-1 combines with J gene TRBJ2-7, with D unclear. The specimen sequenced was blood, either unsorted or a sorted T cell fraction (not recorded which). The TCR originated in a female donor with ankylosing spondylitis or in good health (not recorded which). The CDR3 nucleotides read TGCAGCGTTGAAAGGTCCTACGGGCAGTACTTC. Translation: CSVERSYGQYF.